This T cell receptor beta chain was sequenced in a study of cytomegalovirus exposure and HLA in healthy donors (TCRdb year 2017). Broadly, across the study: According to a later analysis, the 120 or so validation repertoires were produced on the same platform as the 700 or so repertoires of the first cohort. The aim of the study was to test whether cataloging public T cell receptors could identify signatures of past pathogen exposure. Besides the first cohort of hundreds of subjects, a separate validation cohort made up of 120 different subjects was used. To predict cytomegalovirus infection status, the study combined high-throughput TCR immunosequencing, statistical association of individual TCRs with disease status, and machine learning. Study-wide findings and limitations: The validation cohort had no HLA typing available for a later analysis, so co-occurrence within that cohort was assessed over all 120 or so repertoires. In both the original and validation cohorts, the classifier was reported to diagnose cytomegalovirus status with high specificity and sensitivity. A total of roughly 160 TCR beta chains were listed by the study as associated with cytomegalovirus. Most TCR sequences were seen in very few donors, while some public TCRs were found in many individuals. In vitro tests confirmed that three of the cytomegalovirus-associated TCR beta chains recognize cytomegalovirus antigens. A later analysis found that TCRs clustered in the first cohort also tended to co-occur in the 120 validation repertoires, with 94% of cluster scores above 0. It was suggested by the authors that the approach could potentially be generalized to other disease states and immunological phenotypes.

Donors formed part of the validation cohort, which comprised over a hundred subjects and was distinct from the first cohort of 666 subjects. V ends up 3 bases short and J 4 bases short, with an unmatched junction base count of 1. Counted from cysteine to phenylalanine, this CDR3 has 13 amino acids. Solely the CDR3 DNA is kept, with 39 bases framed from the first base. The germline V gene encodes CDR1 LNHNV and CDR2 YYDKDF (reference sequence). Turning to this clone: This clone's antigen is unknown. Per-base quality was not reported, and no clone a single base away is much larger than it.

Library prep was done by the immunoSEQ multiplex PCR assay. Per the original workflow: To diagnose cytomegalovirus status from the catalog of TCR beta chain sequences, a statistical classification framework was built. Not all clones reach the TCRdb copy of this immuneACCESS table, which keeps in-frame sequences only. Checked studies attribute under half of the gap to unresolved V genes and leave the rest unexplained. The DNA gave D and trimming, while V, J and clone size come from that table. The sample contains 82,000 or so clones, roughly 95% of them found a single time. Clones ranked in the top ten supply 0.69% of the sample.

The sequenced material came from PBMCs. The chain is made from TRBV15 and TRBJ1-2, and 8 bases in between align with TRBD1. This TCR came from a woman between 18 and 29 years old in good health and CMV-seronegative. The DNA sequence follows: TGTGCCACCAGCAGTGACAGGGGCTATGGCTACACCTTC. This translates into CATSSDRGYGYTF.